The 2 T cell receptor beta chains presented below share a single source sample, sequenced in a study of long-term antiretroviral therapy in people with HIV (dated by TCRdb to the early 2020s). The immunoSEQ hsTCRB v3.0 assay was used at survey level resolution for TRB variable region sequencing. The table was pulled from immuneACCESS by TCRdb, which kept in-frame rearrangements only. Such tables lose some clones; where checked, under half of the loss comes from unresolved V genes, and the rest has no known cause. This sample has about 20,000 clones in its table, and more than 85% of those were observed once. The top ten clones comprise around 7.7% of the sample. This specimen was unsorted PBMCs, taken 4.4 years after starting antiretroviral therapy. The receptors were gathered from a woman aged 50 to 60 with HIV.

This chain joins TRBV15 and TRBJ2-7; D not certain. Germline V CDR1 and CDR2: LNHNV, YYDKDF (reference sequence). The CDR3 is made up of 13 amino acids. Trimming stripped 4 bases from V and 6 bases from J, with 13 bases between. CDR3 in amino acids: CATSIVKVAEQYF. In nucleotides, the CDR3 is TGTGCCACCAGCATCGTTAAGGTGGCCGAGCAGTACTTC. The complete variable domain, with remaining parts taken from reference TRBV15 and TRBJ2-7, reads DAMVIQNPRYQVTQFGKPVTLSCSQTLNHNVMYWYQQKSSQAPKLLFHYYDKDFNNEADTPDNFQSRRPNTSFCFLDIRSPGLGDTAMYLCATSIVKVAEQYFGPGTRLTVT.

The chain links TRBV6-5 to TRBJ1-2; TRBD1 matches at 9 bases. This CDR3 region has 15 residues. The trim removed 2 bases at V and 4 bases at J, leaving 5 bases unmatched. Germline CDR1 reads MNHEY; CDR2 reads SVGAGI. The CDR3 is CASSYPTGGLYGYTF. The CDR3 bases are TGTGCCAGCAGTTACCCAACAGGGGGCCTCTATGGCTACACCTTC.